Listed below are T cell receptor beta chains from one sample, sequenced in a study of cytomegalovirus exposure and HLA in healthy donors. Using immunoSEQ multiplex PCR, the repertoire was profiled, and TCRdb retains in-frame clones only, with some absent. There are some 140,000 clones in the sample; approximately 69% occur only once, and under 2.5% lies in the top ten. The sample taken for sequencing was PBMCs. These TCRs come from a man aged 30-40 years in good health and CMV-seronegative. CDR3s include the opening cysteine and the closing phenylalanine or tryptophan. Each record gives: V gene, clone size, D gene, J gene, CDR3 protein, CDR3 DNA. D genes are given only for firm matches. Only some rows state a clone size, as once, few, many or a class for expanded clones.

TRBV29-1	NA	NA	TRBJ1-1	CSGIYWGRNTEAFF	TGCAGCGGCATTTATTGGGGCCGGAACACTGAAGCTTTCTTT
TRBV28	NA	TRBD2	TRBJ2-2	CASRSGGALINGELFF	TGTGCCAGCAGGAGCGGGGGGGCCTTAATTAACGGGGAGCTGTTTTTT
TRBV11-2	NA	NA	TRBJ1-2	CASSPQGNYGYTF	TGTGCCAGCAGCCCCCAGGGGAACTATGGCTACACCTTC
TRBV2	NA	TRBD1	TRBJ1-5	CASSPWTGDNQPQHF	TGTGCCAGCAGTCCCTGGACAGGCGACAATCAGCCCCAGCATTTT
TRBV7-2	NA	NA	TRBJ2-1	CASSPRAGMFHNEQFF	TGTGCCAGCAGCCCTCGGGCAGGGATGTTCCACAATGAGCAGTTCTTC
TRBV15	NA	NA	TRBJ1-2	CATSRDLGLDYGYTF	TGTGCCACCAGCAGAGATCTGGGCTTGGACTATGGCTACACCTTC
TRBV10-3	NA	NA	TRBJ2-7	CAISDGDSLYEQYF	TGTGCCATCAGTGACGGTGACAGCCTCTACGAGCAGTACTTC
TRBV25-1	once	NA	TRBJ2-1	CASRKTHVLVNEQFF	TGTGCCAGCAGAAAGACTCACGTCCTCGTCAATGAGCAGTTCTTC
TRBV19	NA	NA	TRBJ1-2	CASSQALFGYGYTF	TGTGCCAGTAGTCAGGCTCTCTTCGGCTATGGCTACACCTTC
TRBV5-1	few	NA	TRBJ2-7	CASSLTSNYEQYF	TGCGCCAGCAGCTTGACTTCCAACTACGAGCAGTACTTC
TRBV27	NA	TRBD1	TRBJ1-5	CASSHPTGGGSNQPQHF	TGTGCCAGCAGTCATCCCACAGGGGGCGGTAGCAATCAGCCCCAGCATTTT
TRBV6-4	NA	NA	TRBJ1-5	CANKEDSNQPQHF	TGTGCCAACAAGGAGGATAGCAATCAGCCCCAGCATTTT
TRBV7-2	NA	TRBD2	TRBJ2-2	CAIPQRGRNTGELFF	TGTGCCATCCCGCAGCGGGGGAGGAACACCGGGGAGCTGTTTTTT
TRBV5-1	NA	NA	TRBJ2-1	CASSLFMGAEQFF	TGCGCCAGCAGCTTGTTTATGGGGGCTGAGCAGTTCTTC
TRBV5-4	NA	TRBD1	TRBJ2-5	CASSSGTGGSVGETQYF	TGTGCCAGCAGCTCCGGGACAGGGGGGTCAGTTGGAGAGACCCAGTACTTC
TRBV28	NA	NA	TRBJ2-4	CASSSSVLAKNIQYF	TGTGCCAGCAGCTCTAGTGTTCTAGCCAAAAACATTCAGTACTTC
TRBV19	NA	TRBD1	TRBJ1-1	CASSITGTGNTEAFF	TGTGCCAGTAGTATAACCGGGACAGGGAACACTGAAGCTTTCTTT
TRBV21-1	NA	NA	TRBJ1-2	CASTTGLTYGYTF	TGTGCCAGCACTACAGGATTAACCTATGGCTACACCTTC
TRBV7-2	once	TRBD2	TRBJ2-5	CASSLARLAGGQETQYF	TGTGCCAGCAGCTTAGCTAGACTAGCGGGGGGACAAGAGACCCAGTACTTC
TRBV5-6	NA	TRBD1	TRBJ2-7	CASSLRGTGGLEQYF	TGTGCCAGCAGCTTGCGTGGGACAGGGGGTCTCGAGCAGTACTTC
TRBV5-6	NA	TRBD2	TRBJ2-3	CASSSLNPGLGIDTQYF	TGTGCCAGCAGCTCGCTTAATCCGGGACTAGGGATAGATACGCAGTATTTT
TRBV6-6	NA	NA	TRBJ2-5	CASSQAKETQYF	TGTGCCAGCAGTCAGGCCAAAGAGACCCAGTACTTC
TRBV19	NA	TRBD2	TRBJ2-7	CASSIGGGGSYEQYF	TGTGCCAGTAGTATCGGCGGGGGGGGTTCCTACGAGCAGTACTTC
TRBV19	NA	TRBD1	TRBJ1-1	CASTLGQTNTEAFF	TGTGCCAGTACTCTGGGACAGACGAACACTGAAGCTTTCTTT
TRBV9	NA	TRBD1	TRBJ1-2	CASSGTGASGYTF	TGTGCCAGCAGCGGGACAGGGGCTTCTGGCTACACCTTC
TRBV4-1	NA	TRBD2	TRBJ2-5	CASSQAGTSGVGGSQETQYF	TGCGCCAGCAGCCAAGCCGGGACTAGCGGGGTAGGGGGCTCCCAAGAGACCCAGTACTTC
TRBV7-2	NA	NA	TRBJ2-7	CASSSTRGFSYEQYF	TGTGCCAGCAGCTCCACTCGGGGGTTCTCCTACGAGCAGTACTTC
TRBV5-1	NA	NA	TRBJ2-1	CASSLGRLNEQFF	TGCGCCAGCAGCTTGGGGAGGCTAAATGAGCAGTTCTTC
TRBV28	NA	TRBD1	TRBJ1-5	CASSATQGALNQPQHF	TGTGCCAGCAGTGCAACCCAGGGGGCTCTGAATCAGCCCCAGCATTTT
TRBV10-3	NA	TRBD2	TRBJ2-1	CAISTGGGNEQFF	TGTGCCATCAGTACCGGGGGGGGTAATGAGCAGTTCTTC
TRBV28	NA	TRBD2	TRBJ2-2	CASSLPAGFGELFF	TGTGCCAGCAGTTTACCAGCGGGATTCGGGGAGCTGTTTTTT
TRBV10-2	NA	NA	TRBJ1-2	CASSTGQMNYGYTF	TGCGCCAGCAGTACCGGACAGATGAACTATGGCTACACCTTC
TRBV7-9	NA	NA	TRBJ1-2	CASSSTGTYGYTF	TGTGCCAGCAGTTCCACAGGGACCTATGGCTACACCTTC
TRBV5-1	NA	NA	TRBJ2-3	CASNSGGVEDTQYF	TGCGCCAGCAACTCAGGAGGAGTGGAAGATACGCAGTATTTT
TRBV6-5	NA	TRBD1	TRBJ1-2	CASSYYRGYGYTF	TGTGCCAGCAGTTACTACAGGGGGTATGGCTACACCTTC
TRBV18	NA	NA	TRBJ1-1	CASSPGVNTEAFF	TGTGCCAGCTCACCCGGGGTGAACACTGAAGCTTTCTTT
TRBV6-1	NA	NA	TRBJ2-2	CASRRTPNTGELFF	TGTGCCAGCAGAAGAACACCTAACACCGGGGAGCTGTTTTTT
TRBV18	NA	NA	TRBJ1-2	CASSPGATINYGYPF	TGTGCCAGCTCACCAGGGGCCACTATTAACTATGGCTACCCCTTC
TRBV30	NA	TRBD1	TRBJ1-2	CAWSRAGGGYTF	TGTGCCTGGAGTAGGGCAGGGGGCGGCTACACCTTC
TRBV7-9	NA	NA	TRBJ2-3	CASSFSGGTQYF	TGTGCCAGCAGCTTTTCAGGAGGTACGCAGTATTTT
TRBV5-4	NA	TRBD1	TRBJ1-2	CASSLAGQGDYGYTF	TGTGCCAGCAGCTTGGCCGGACAGGGCGACTATGGCTACACCTTC
TRBV6-5	NA	NA	TRBJ2-7	CASTRGERGEQYF	TGTGCCAGCACCCGCGGGGAGAGAGGGGAGCAGTACTTC
TRBV4-3	NA	TRBD1	TRBJ1-1	CASSHVGQRNTEAFF	TGCGCCAGCAGCCACGTGGGACAGAGGAACACTGAAGCTTTCTTT
TRBV14	NA	TRBD1	TRBJ2-7	CASSQGTGNRGWGFHEQYF	TGTGCCAGCAGCCAAGGGACAGGGAATCGAGGGTGGGGATTTCACGAGCAGTACTTC
TRBV27	few	NA	TRBJ2-1	CASSLSGNEQFF	TGTGCCAGCAGTTTAAGCGGCAATGAGCAGTTCTTC
TRBV7-3	NA	NA	TRBJ2-5	CASSQGTLRKETQYF	TGTGCCAGCAGCCAAGGGACTCTCCGGAAAGAGACCCAGTACTTC
TRBV27	many	NA	TRBJ2-1	CASSLSFFGGLEQFF	TGTGCCAGCAGTTTATCATTTTTCGGCGGGCTTGAGCAGTTCTTC
TRBV6-4	NA	NA	TRBJ1-2	CASSAAPGDNGYTF	TGTGCCAGCAGCGCCGCGCCAGGGGACAATGGCTACACCTTC
TRBV4-1	NA	NA	TRBJ2-7	CASSQEGRETYEQYF	TGCGCCAGCAGCCAAGAAGGCAGGGAAACCTACGAGCAGTACTTC
TRBV6-1	NA	NA	TRBJ2-5	CASSDLSWELAETQYF	TGTGCCAGCAGTGATCTTTCCTGGGAGTTAGCAGAGACCCAGTACTTC
TRBV2	NA	NA	TRBJ1-5	CASSVYRGNQPQHF	TGTGCCAGCAGTGTCTACAGGGGCAATCAGCCCCAGCATTTT
TRBV11-2	NA	TRBD2	TRBJ2-1	CASSFPGGQFF	TGTGCCAGCAGCTTCCCGGGGGGGCAGTTCTTC
TRBV4-3	once	NA	TRBJ2-2	CASSQLTGTGELFF	TGCGCCAGCAGCCAATTGACGGGCACCGGGGAGCTGTTTTTT
TRBV18	NA	NA	TRBJ1-1	CASSPPGGRIKETEAFF	TGTGCCAGCTCACCTCCAGGAGGCAGGATTAAAGAAACTGAAGCTTTCTTT
TRBV7-2	NA	TRBD1	TRBJ1-3	CASSRDSSGNTIYF	TGTGCCAGCAGCCGGGACAGCTCTGGAAACACCATATATTTT
TRBV9	few	NA	TRBJ2-1	CASSVGRQNEQFF	TGTGCCAGCAGCGTAGGACGACAAAATGAGCAGTTCTTC
TRBV27	NA	NA	TRBJ2-2	CASSYSYAGELFF	TGTGCCAGCAGTTATTCCTACGCCGGGGAGCTGTTTTTT
TRBV6-1	NA	TRBD1	TRBJ2-1	CASSDLTGRNYNEQFF	TGTGCCAGCAGTGACCTGACAGGGCGGAACTACAATGAGCAGTTCTTC
TRBV18	NA	NA	TRBJ1-1	CASSPGAVNTEAFF	TGTGCCAGCTCACCAGGAGCCGTGAACACTGAAGCTTTCTTT
TRBV5-1	NA	NA	TRBJ2-3	CASSSYNPTDTQYF	TGCGCCAGCAGCTCTTATAATCCCACAGATACGCAGTATTTT